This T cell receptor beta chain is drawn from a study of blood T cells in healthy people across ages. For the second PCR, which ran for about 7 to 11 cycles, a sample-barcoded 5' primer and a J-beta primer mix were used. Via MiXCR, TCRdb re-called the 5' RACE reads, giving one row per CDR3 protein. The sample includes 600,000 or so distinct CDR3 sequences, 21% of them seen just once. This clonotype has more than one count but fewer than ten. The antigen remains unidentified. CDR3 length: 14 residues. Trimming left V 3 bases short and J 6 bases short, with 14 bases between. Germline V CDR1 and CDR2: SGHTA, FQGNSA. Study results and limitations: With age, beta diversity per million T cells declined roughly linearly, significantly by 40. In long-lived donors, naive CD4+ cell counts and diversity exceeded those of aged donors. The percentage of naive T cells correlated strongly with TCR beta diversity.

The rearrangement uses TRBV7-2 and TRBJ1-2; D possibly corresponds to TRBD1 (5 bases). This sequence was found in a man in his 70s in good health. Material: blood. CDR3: CASSLFLLGDGYTF. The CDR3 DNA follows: TGTGCCAGCAGCTTGTTCCTTTTGGGGGATGGCTACACCTTC.